This T cell receptor beta chain appears in the sequencing data of a study of neoadjuvant nivolumab and ipilimumab in lung cancer. Whole-study findings and limits: TCR richness and clonality were higher in tumors than adjacent uninvolved lung. Higher pretherapy blood TCR richness went with higher resected-tumor richness.

As to this clone: Its target is unknown.

Here immunoSEQ multiplex PCR was the method, and the copy in TCRdb shows in-frame clones only, minus some. The sample shows about 26,000 clones, approximately 85% of them seen only once. This TCR derives from an adult with non-small cell lung cancer. The sample consisted of tumor tissue, taken after neoadjuvant nivolumab, alone or with ipilimumab, at or shortly before surgery.

In nucleotides, the CDR3 is TGTGCCAGCTCATTGAACCGGGACAATGAGCAGTTCTTC. Protein product: CASSLNRDNEQFF. The chain has TRBV18 and TRBJ2-1; D is undetermined. V lost 5 bases, J lost 5 bases, and 10 bases lay in between. The CDR3 has 13 amino acids. The V gene's germline CDR1 is KGHSH and CDR2 LQKENI. The whole variable domain, filled in from reference TRBV18 and TRBJ2-1, reads NAGVMQNPRHLVRRRGQEARLRCSPMKGHSHVYWYRQLPEEGLKFMVYLQKENIIDESGMPKERFSAEFPKEGPSILRIQQVVRGDSAAYFCASSLNRDNEQFFGPGTRLTVL.